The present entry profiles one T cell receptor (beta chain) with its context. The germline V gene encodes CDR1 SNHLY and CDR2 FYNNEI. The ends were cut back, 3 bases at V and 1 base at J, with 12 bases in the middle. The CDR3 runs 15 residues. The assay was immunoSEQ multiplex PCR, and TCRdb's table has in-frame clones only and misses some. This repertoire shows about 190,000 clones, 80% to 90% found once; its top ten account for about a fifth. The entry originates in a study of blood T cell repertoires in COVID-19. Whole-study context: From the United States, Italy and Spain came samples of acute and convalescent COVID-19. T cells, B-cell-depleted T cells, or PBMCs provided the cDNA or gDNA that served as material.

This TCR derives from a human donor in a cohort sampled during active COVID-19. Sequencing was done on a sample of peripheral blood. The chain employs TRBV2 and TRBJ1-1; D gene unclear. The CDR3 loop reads CASSERTGSNTEAFF. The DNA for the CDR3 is TGTGCCAGCAGTGAGAGGACTGGATCGAACACTGAAGCTTTCTTT.